The 25 T cell receptor beta chains below come from one sample, sequenced in a study of blood T cell repertoires in COVID-19. Method: immunoSEQ multiplex PCR; TCRdb's copy keeps in-frame clones and lacks some. Counted here are some 180,000 clones, about 83% occurring once; the ten biggest clones make up roughly a fifth. The specimen sequenced was peripheral blood. The source is a woman in her sixties or seventies who had recovered from COVID-19.

The rearrangement joins TRBV5-1 to TRBJ1-3, with 7 bases that match TRBD1. J was trimmed by 7 bases and V by 2 bases; bases with no gene match: 12. Per the germline V gene, CDR1 is SGHRS and CDR2 is YFSETQ. This CDR3 is built from 16 residues. The CDR3 reads CASSFSNPTGANTIYF. The CDR3 DNA follows: TGCGCCAGCAGCTTCTCAAACCCAACAGGGGCGAACACCATATATTTT.

The V and J genes are TRBV9 and TRBJ2-7, with TRBD2 matching over 7 bases. V lost 3 bases and J lost 5; bases outside the gene matches: 14. This CDR3 comprises 16 residues. CDR1 and CDR2 (germline): SGDLS, YYNGEE. The CDR3 DNA sequence: TGTGCCAGCAGCGGCCATACTAGCGCCTTAAGGAACGAGCAGTACTTC. Translation gives CASSGHTSALRNEQYF. Based on the CDR3 plus reference TRBV9 and TRBJ2-7, the full variable domain is DSGVTQTPKHLITATGQRVTLRCSPRSGDLSVYWYQQSLDQGLQFLIQYYNGEERAKGNILERFSAQQFPDLHSELNLSSLELGDSALYFCASSGHTSALRNEQYFGPGTRLTVT.

This clone turned up a few times. This chain links TRBV5-1 with TRBJ1-1; D gene uncertain. This CDR3 has 12 amino acids. Germline V gene data show CDR1 as SGHRS and CDR2 as YFSETQ. Between the trimmed V and J ends, which lost 9 bases and 1 base, there was a span of 10 bases. The CDR3 region is CATGEGNTEAFF. DNA of the CDR3: TGCGCCACCGGCGAGGGGAACACTGAAGCTTTCTTT.

The J gene is TRBJ2-2, the V gene TRBV3-1 (or the pseudogene TRBV3-2), with D tentatively TRBD1 (5 bases). This CDR3 is built from 13 residues. The germline V and J ends were trimmed by 3 bases and 6 bases, with 8 bases remaining between them. Per germline, CDR1 LGHDT and CDR2 YNNKEL (reference sequence). In DNA, the CDR3 is TGTGCCAGCAGCCAGACAGTGGCCGGGGAGCTGTTTTTT. As protein: CASSQTVAGELFF.

This clone occurred a few times. The V gene is TRBV3-1 (or the pseudogene TRBV3-2), the J gene TRBJ1-1, with 10 bases that match TRBD1. This CDR3 comprises 17 residues. The V and J ends lost 4 bases and 3 bases, in that order; junction bases with no gene match: 11. Germline lookup yields CDR1 LGHDT and CDR2 YNNKEL (reference sequence). CDR3 DNA sequence: TGTGCCAGCAGCCCAACTCCCGGGACAGGGGATCACACTGAAGCTTTCTTT. Protein: CASSPTPGTGDHTEAFF.

The gene calls are TRBV28 and TRBJ2-7; TRBD2 aligns across 13 bases. V lost 5 bases and J lost 0; bases outside the gene matches: 7. The length of the CDR3 is 17 residues. Per germline, CDR1 MDHEN and CDR2 SYDVKM. The CDR3 spells CASSELAGGPSSYEQYF. The CDR3 DNA follows: TGTGCCAGCAGTGAACTAGCGGGAGGGCCCAGCTCCTACGAGCAGTACTTC.

The V gene is TRBV11-3, the J gene TRBJ1-2; D may be TRBD1 (5 bases). CDR1 is SGHNT and CDR2 is YENEEA in the germline V gene. V shed 4 bases and J shed 6 bases, with 21 bases lying between them. This CDR3 has 16 amino acids. In nucleotides, the CDR3 is TGTGCCAGCAGCTCCCAGTGGGGGGGTGATCCGGATGGCTACACCTTC. Translating gives CASSSQWGGDPDGYTF.

The chain has TRBV11-2 and TRBJ1-6; TRBD1 matches at 7 bases. Trimming removed 3 bases from V and 4 bases from J; junction bases left unmatched: 3. Germline assignment: CDR1 SGHAT and CDR2 FQNNGV. The length of the CDR3 is 15 residues. The CDR3 sequence is CASSFTTGYNSPLHF. The CDR3, as DNA: TGTGCCAGCAGCTTCACGACAGGGTATAATTCACCCCTCCACTTT.

This sequence joins TRBV11-2 and TRBJ2-3, with 8 bases fitting TRBD2. The length of the CDR3 is 15 residues. V trimming: 1 base; J trimming: 6 bases; junction bases outside the gene matches: 6. Germline V gene data show CDR1 as SGHAT and CDR2 as FQNNGV. CDR3 sequence: CASSLAGGLSDTQYF. CDR3 nucleotides: TGTGCCAGCAGCTTAGCGGGGGGGCTATCCGATACGCAGTATTTT.

This clone was picked up one time. The chain uses TRBV19 and TRBJ2-7; 9 nucleotides line up with TRBD2. Germline-derived CDR1 and CDR2 are LNHDA and SQIVND (reference sequence). The CDR3 contains 16 residues. V was clipped by 8 bases and J by 2 bases; unmatched bases: 13. CDR3: CASGNRVAGGTYEQYF. The DNA of the CDR3 is TGTGCCAGTGGCAATAGGGTGGCGGGAGGGACCTACGAGCAGTACTTC. Filled out from reference TRBV19 and TRBJ2-7, the complete variable domain reads DGGITQSPKYLFRKEGQNVTLSCEQNLNHDAMYWYRQDPGQGLRLIYYSQIVNDFQKGDIAEGYSVSREKKESFPLTVTSAQKNPTAFYLCASGNRVAGGTYEQYFGPGTRLTVT.

DNA for the CDR3: TGTGCCAGCAGCCAGGCTAACTATGGCTACACCTTC. Its translation is CASSQANYGYTF. The chain employs TRBV7-9 and TRBJ1-2; no definite D call. The CDR3 extends over 12 amino acids. V lost 5 bases and J 0 bases, leaving 4 bases between the germline ends. The germline V gene encodes CDR1 SEHNR and CDR2 FQNEAQ (reference sequence).

The chain combines TRBV7-2 with TRBJ2-5; D is ambiguous. CDR1 SGHTA and CDR2 FQGNSA come from the germline V gene. Deletions cut 1 base from V and 3 bases from J, with 9 bases between. This CDR3 region has 14 residues. The CDR3 bases are TGTGCCAGCAGCTTAGGGTCCCTAAAAGAGACCCAGTACTTC. Its translation: CASSLGSLKETQYF. Full variable domain (remainder filled in from reference TRBV7-2 and TRBJ2-5): GAGVSQSPSNKVTEKGKDVELRCDPISGHTALYWYRQSLGQGLEFLIYFQGNSAPDKSGLPSDRFSAERTGGSVSTLTIQRTQQEDSAVYLCASSLGSLKETQYFGPGTRLLVL.

The gene calls are TRBV5-1 and TRBJ1-2; TRBD1 is a possible D gene (5 bases). Germline-derived CDR1 and CDR2 are SGHRS and YFSETQ. Deletions cut 0 bases from V and 7 bases from J, with 19 bases between. The CDR3 has 16 residues. Here the CDR3 reads CASSLAGGALTGGYTF. Here the CDR3 DNA reads TGCGCCAGCAGCTTGGCGGGGGGAGCCCTTACTGGTGGCTACACCTTC.

The rearrangement links TRBV11-2 to TRBJ1-2; perhaps TRBD1 as D (6 bases). This CDR3 has 13 amino acids. The germline V gene has CDR1 SGHAT and CDR2 FQNNGV. V gave up 5 bases and J gave up 8 bases, with 15 bases separating them. The CDR3, as DNA: TGTGCCAGCAGCCAGGGGAGTTGGGGCGGCTACACCTTC. Protein sequence: CASSQGSWGGYTF.

The gene calls are TRBV7-3 and TRBJ2-2, with D possibly TRBD2 on 6 matching bases. V was shortened by 1 base and J by 6 bases, with 6 bases between the two germline ends. Germline V CDR1 and CDR2: SGHTA, FQGTGA. There are 13 residues in the CDR3. CDR3 loop: CASSLSGAGELFF. The CDR3 nucleotides are TGTGCCAGCAGCTTAAGCGGGGCCGGGGAGCTGTTTTTT.

The V call is TRBV5-5, the J call TRBJ1-1; 11 bases line up with TRBD1. The V gene end was trimmed by 1 base and the J gene end by 5 bases; junction bases not matched to a gene: 16. The CDR3 has 19 residues. The germline CDR1 and CDR2 sequences are SGHKS and YYEKEE (reference sequence). The CDR3 reads CASSLIGQGADLIATEAFF. The CDR3 bases are TGTGCCAGCAGCTTGATCGGACAGGGGGCTGATCTGATCGCGACTGAAGCTTTCTTT.

This clone was counted once. A junction boundary mismatches the germline segment, possibly from a read error. The CDR3: CAGQREGAGELFF. CDR3 sequence (DNA): TGCGCGGGCCAGCGGGAAGGGGCCGGGGAGCTGTTTTTT. The V gene is TRBV12-3 or TRBV12-4, the J gene TRBJ2-2, with 7 bases lining up with TRBD2. The CDR3 covers 13 residues.

The gene calls are TRBV7-9 and TRBJ1-4, with D perhaps TRBD1 (6 bases). The CDR3 is made up of 16 amino acids. The germline CDR1 and CDR2 sequences are SEHNR and FQNEAQ (reference sequence). V lost 3 bases, J lost 0 bases, and 11 bases lay in between. The CDR3 loop reads CASSFIGGATNEKLFF. The CDR3 DNA is TGTGCCAGCAGCTTCATTGGGGGCGCAACTAATGAAAAACTGTTTTTT. Variable domain in full (rest from reference TRBV7-9 and TRBJ1-4): DTGVSQNPRHKITKRGQNVTFRCDPISEHNRLYWYRQTLGQGPEFLTYFQNEAQLEKSRLLSDRFSAERPKGSFSTLEIQRTEQGDSAMYLCASSFIGGATNEKLFFGSGTQLSVL.

This clone was counted a few times. The chain recombines TRBV28 with TRBJ2-7; 7 nucleotides agree with TRBD2. This CDR3 is 16 amino acids long. J gave up 1 base and V 1 base, and 7 bases lay outside the gene matches. Germline-derived CDR1 and CDR2 are MDHEN and SYDVKM. The CDR3 here is CASSLFGGRHSYEQYF. CDR3 nucleotides: TGTGCCAGCAGTTTATTCGGGGGGAGGCATTCCTACGAGCAGTACTTC.

This chain connects TRBV7-2 to TRBJ2-2; D is unclear. This CDR3 contains 14 residues. The germline V gene has CDR1 SGHTA and CDR2 FQGNSA. Trimming pared 7 bases from V and 4 bases from J, leaving 13 bases between. This CDR3 is CASIQIPFTGELFF. The CDR3 DNA reads TGTGCCAGCATCCAGATCCCTTTCACCGGGGAGCTGTTTTTT.

The chain couples TRBV2 to TRBJ2-5, with 8 bases lining up with TRBD2. Germline V lookup: CDR1 SNHLY, CDR2 FYNNEI. The CDR3 has 15 residues. Trimming took 10 bases from V and 7 from J; bases not matched to a gene: 17. The CDR3: CATPGGERQDGTQYF. The CDR3 coding sequence is TGTGCCACTCCGGGGGGGGAGAGACAAGATGGGACCCAGTACTTC.

This rearrangement joins TRBV10-2 to TRBJ1-6; tentative D call: TRBD1 (6 bases). There are 15 residues in the CDR3. V was trimmed by 4 bases and J by 6 bases, leaving 13 bases between them. Per germline, CDR1 WSHSY and CDR2 SAAADI. CDR3 DNA sequence: TGCGCCAGCAGTGTTGTGGGGGCTGGTAATTCACCCCTCCACTTT. It encodes CASSVVGAGNSPLHF.

The genes are TRBV2 and TRBJ1-5; D gene unclear. The CDR3 length is 13 residues. The germline V and J ends were trimmed by 4 bases and 7 bases, with 11 bases remaining between them. Per germline, CDR1 SNHLY and CDR2 FYNNEI. The CDR3 protein is CASSGERRQPQHF. The CDR3 DNA follows: TGTGCCAGCAGTGGGGAGAGAAGGCAGCCCCAGCATTTT. The whole variable domain, remainder taken from reference TRBV2 and TRBJ1-5, is EPEVTQTPSHQVTQMGQEVILRCVPISNHLYFYWYRQILGQKVEFLVSFYNNEISEKSEIFDDQFSVERPDGSNFTLKIRSTKLEDSAMYFCASSGERRQPQHFGDGTRLSIL.

The J gene is TRBJ1-1, the V gene TRBV4-1, with TRBD1 as a possible D gene (5 bases). CDR1 MGHRA and CDR2 YSYEKL come from the germline V gene. The CDR3 covers 15 residues. Between the trimmed V and J ends, which lost 4 bases and 5 bases, there was a span of 17 bases. CDR3 sequence: CASSRDPRVGTEAFF. In nucleotides, the CDR3 is TGCGCCAGCAGCCGAGACCCCAGGGTGGGGACTGAAGCTTTCTTT.

V usage is TRBV28 and J usage is TRBJ2-3, with D possibly matching TRBD1 (6 bases). Trimming shortened V by 7 bases and J by 3 bases, and 17 bases separated the two germline ends. CDR3 size: 15 residues. Germline V gives CDR1 MDHEN, CDR2 SYDVKM. CDR3 region: CASNLPGANTDTQYF. The CDR3 DNA reads TGTGCCAGCAATCTCCCAGGGGCTAATACAGATACGCAGTATTTT. Full variable domain (outside the CDR3, taken from reference TRBV28 and TRBJ2-3): DVKVTQSSRYLVKRTGEKVFLECVQDMDHENMFWYRQDPGLGLRLIYFSYDVKMKEKGDIPEGYSVSREKKERFSLILESASTNQTSMYLCASNLPGANTDTQYFGPGTRLTVL.